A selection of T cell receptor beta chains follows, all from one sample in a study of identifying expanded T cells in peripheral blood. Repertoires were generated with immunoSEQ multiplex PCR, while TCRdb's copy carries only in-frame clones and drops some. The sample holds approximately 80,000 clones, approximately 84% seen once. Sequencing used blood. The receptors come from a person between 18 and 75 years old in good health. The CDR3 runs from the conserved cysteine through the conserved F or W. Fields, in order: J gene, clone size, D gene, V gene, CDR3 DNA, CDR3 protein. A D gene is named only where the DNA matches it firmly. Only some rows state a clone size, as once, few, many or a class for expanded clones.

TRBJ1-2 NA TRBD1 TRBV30 TGTGCCTGCATACAGGGGGCGCAGCGTGGCTACACCTTC CACIQGAQRGYTF
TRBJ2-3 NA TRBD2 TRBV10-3 TGTGCCATCAGTGAGTCAGTTAGGACTAGCGGGAGCGGCACAGATACGCAGTATTTT CAISESVRTSGSGTDTQYF
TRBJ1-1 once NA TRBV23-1 TGCGCCAGCAGTCCCGCGTTGCCTGAAGCTTTCTTT CASSPALPEAFF
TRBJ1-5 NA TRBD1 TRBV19 TGTGCCAGCGGTGACAGGGCGAATCAGCCCCAGCATTTT CASGDRANQPQHF
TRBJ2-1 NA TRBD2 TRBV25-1 TGTGCCAGCAGTGACCCCTCGAGCGGGAAGATCAATGAGCAGTTCTTC CASSDPSSGKINEQFF
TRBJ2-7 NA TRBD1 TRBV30 TGTGCCTGGAGTACGGGACAGGCGAAGCAGTACTTC CAWSTGQAKQYF
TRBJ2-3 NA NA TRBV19 TGTGCCAAGACAGAGGTCGGCACAGATACGCAGTATTTT CAKTEVGTDTQYF
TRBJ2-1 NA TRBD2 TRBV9 TGTGCCAGCAGCGTAGTAGGACTAGCCTCCAATGAGCAGTTCTTC CASSVVGLASNEQFF
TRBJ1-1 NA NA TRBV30 TGTGCCTGGAGTGCGGGACTTGAGGGTGTAGACACTGAAGCTTTCTTT CAWSAGLEGVDTEAFF
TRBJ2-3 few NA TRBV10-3 TGTGCCATCAGTGAGTCGTTGTCAGGGTTCGATACGCAGTATTTT CAISESLSGFDTQYF
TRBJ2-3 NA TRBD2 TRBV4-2 TGTGCCAGCAGCCAAGAAACCCCCACCCCCGGACTAGCGGGAGGGGGGGGTACAGATACGCAGTATTTT CASSQETPTPGLAGGGGTDTQYF
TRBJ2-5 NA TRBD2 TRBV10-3 TGTGCCATCAGGGTGACTAGCGGGAACCAAGAGACCCAGTACTTC CAIRVTSGNQETQYF
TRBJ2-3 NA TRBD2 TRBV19 TGTGCCAGTAGCGGGAGGACCCATAGATTGGTTACAGATACGCAGTATTTT CASSGRTHRLVTDTQYF
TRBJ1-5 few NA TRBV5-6 TGTGCCAGCAGCTTGGCCGTGGGAGGGGATTCGGGTCAGCCCCAGCATTTT CASSLAVGGDSGQPQHF
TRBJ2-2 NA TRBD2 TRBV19 TGTGCCAGTAAGCGGGAAACGAACACCGGGGAGCTGTTTTTT CASKRETNTGELFF
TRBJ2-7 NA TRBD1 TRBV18 TGTGCCAGCTCACCAAGGACCGGGACAGGGGCTCACGAGCAGTACTTC CASSPRTGTGAHEQYF
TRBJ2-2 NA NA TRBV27 TGTGCCAGCTGCTGGGGGGGGCCGGACACCGGGGAGCTGTTTTTT CASCWGGPDTGELFF
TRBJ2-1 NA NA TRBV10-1 TGCGCCAGCAGTGAGGACAGTGAGTACAATGAGCAGTTCTTC CASSEDSEYNEQFF
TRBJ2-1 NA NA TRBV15 TGTGCCACCAGCCGGGGGGCGGGTCCCTCCTACAATGAGCAGTTCTTC CATSRGAGPSYNEQFF
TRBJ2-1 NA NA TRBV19 TGTGCCAGTAGTGAGGGAAGGCAGTTCTTC CASSEGRQFF
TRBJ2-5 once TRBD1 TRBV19 TGTGCCAGTAACCGACAGGGGGAAAAGACCCAGTACTTC CASNRQGEKTQYF
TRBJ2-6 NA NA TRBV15 TGTGCCACCAGCGAGCTCGATGGGGCCAACGTCCTGACTTTC CATSELDGANVLTF
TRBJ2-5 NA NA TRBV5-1 TGCGCCAGCAGCGGCGGCGGAAACCAAGAGACCCAGTACTTC CASSGGGNQETQYF
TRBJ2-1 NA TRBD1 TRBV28 TGTGCCAGCAACGGACAGGCCACCAAGAATGAGCAGTTCTTC CASNGQATKNEQFF
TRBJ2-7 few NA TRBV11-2 TGTGCCAGCAGCTTAACCACGGCCTCCTACGAGCAGTACTTC CASSLTTASYEQYF
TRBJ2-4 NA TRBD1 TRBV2 TGTGCCAGCAGTCAGGAACCGGGACAGGCGCTCCTCCTAGCCAAAAACATTCAGTACTTC CASSQEPGQALLLAKNIQYF
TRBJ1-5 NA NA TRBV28 TGTGCCAGCAACGTCAATAGCAATCAGCCCCAGCATTTT CASNVNSNQPQHF
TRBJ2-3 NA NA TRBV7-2 TGTGCCAGCACCACGGGGTACACAGATACGCAGTATTTT CASTTGYTDTQYF
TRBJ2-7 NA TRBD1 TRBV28 TGTGCCAGCAGGCGGACAGGCACCTACGAGCAGTACTTC CASRRTGTYEQYF
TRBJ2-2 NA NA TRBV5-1 TGCGCCAGCAGCTTGGACCGACAGATGAACACCGGGGAGCTGTTTTTT CASSLDRQMNTGELFF
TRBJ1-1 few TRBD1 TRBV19 TGTGCCAGTAGCGTACTAGGGGGCGCGGGGACTGAAGCTTTCTTT CASSVLGGAGTEAFF
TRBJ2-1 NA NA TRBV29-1 TGCAGCGTGGGGAGTGGAACGACGAATGAGCAGTTCTTC CSVGSGTTNEQFF
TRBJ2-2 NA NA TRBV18 TGTGCCAGCTCACCAGGGCGGATCGGGGAGCTGTTTTTT CASSPGRIGELFF
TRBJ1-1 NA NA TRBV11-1 TGTGCCAGCAGCCAACACCTGAACACTGAAGCTTTCTTT CASSQHLNTEAFF
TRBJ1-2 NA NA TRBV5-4 TGTGCCAGCAGCCTGCCAAATTTGGATGGCTACACCTTC CASSLPNLDGYTF
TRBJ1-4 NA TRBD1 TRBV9 TGTGCCAGCAGCTGGGGACAGGGGACTGAAAAACTGTTTTTT CASSWGQGTEKLFF
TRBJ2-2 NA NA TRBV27 TGTGCCAGCATCCGCGTTTCCACCGGGGAGCTGTTTTTT CASIRVSTGELFF
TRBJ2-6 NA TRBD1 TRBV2 TGTGCCAGCAGTACCGAGGACAGGGGGCCTGGGGCCAACGTCCTGACTTTC CASSTEDRGPGANVLTF
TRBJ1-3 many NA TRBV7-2 TGTGCCAGCAGCTTAGGGCAGGCCGACTCTGGAAACACCATATATTTT CASSLGQADSGNTIYF